Each of the 4 T cell receptor beta chains below was sequenced from the same sample in a study of blood T cell repertoires in COVID-19. Sequencing was performed with immunoSEQ multiplex PCR; in TCRdb, only in-frame clones are kept and a portion is missing. The data hold about 78,000 clones, with about 90% observed a single time. Sequencing used peripheral blood. Receptor source: a woman between 50 and 59 years old in a cohort sampled during active COVID-19.

The chain links TRBV28 to TRBJ2-7; 10 bases agree with TRBD2. CDR3 length: 14 residues. Germline CDR1 MDHEN, CDR2 SYDVKM. Trimming took 8 bases from V and 5 from J; bases not matched to a gene: 9. CDR3 sequence (DNA): TGTGCCAGCCTTTCAGCGGGAGGGCCCCACGAGCAGTACTTC. Encoded protein: CASLSAGGPHEQYF.

V is TRBV5-8 and J is TRBJ1-3; D gene ambiguous. With 6 bases removed from V and 2 bases from J, the gap between germline ends came to 12 bases. The CDR3 is 14 amino acids. CDR1 SGHTS and CDR2 YDEGEE come from the germline V gene. In DNA, the CDR3 is TGTGCCAGCACCTCACTTGTGGCTGGAAACACCATATATTTT. It codes for CASTSLVAGNTIYF.

This clone has just one count. This chain joins TRBV18 and TRBJ2-7; perhaps TRBD2 as D (5 bases). Per the germline V gene, CDR1 is KGHSH and CDR2 is LQKENI. This CDR3 has 16 amino acids. V was trimmed by 1 base and J by 4 bases, leaving 17 bases between them. The chain's CDR3 is CASSPQGLAPTYEQYF. The CDR3 bases are TGTGCCAGCTCACCACAAGGGCTAGCCCCGACTTACGAGCAGTACTTC.

The gene calls are TRBV6-4 and TRBJ2-6; D not certain. In germline, CDR1 is MRHNA, CDR2 SNTAGT. Trimming pared 5 bases from V and 0 bases from J, leaving 8 bases between. CDR3 length equals 15 residues. CDR3: CASSPGFSGANVLTF. The CDR3 DNA reads as TGTGCCAGCAGTCCCGGGTTCTCTGGGGCCAACGTCCTGACTTTC.